This T cell receptor (beta chain) was observed in a study of human T cells and chemical hapten exposure (dated by TCRdb to the early 2020s). As for the study more broadly: For sensitization, 2% DPC in acetone was applied to an approximately 2 cm by approximately 2 cm area of upper inner arm skin. The patient cohort, mostly female, included alopecia areata with under or over 50% scalp involvement, alopecia totalis and alopecia universalis. Libraries were pooled for sequencing, and variation in per-sample TCR yields was attributed mainly to small differences in library volumes within the pool. Peripheral blood TCR repertoire changes were tracked in vivo in alopecia patients during primary and secondary sensitization to the hapten diphenylcyclopropenone (DPC). Patch testing on the upper back used Finn chambers containing 0.01% DPC, with scoring done after 6 days according to International Contact Dermatitis Research Group standards. Under 30 alopecia patients gave blood for TCR sequencing at one to four time points (pre-sensitization, 2, 6 and 24 weeks). Weekly therapeutic DPC doses were additionally applied to the scalp of patients throughout the roughly 24-week study period. Blood was sampled from patients pre-sensitization (week 0) and at 2, 6 and about 24 weeks after DPC sensitization.

Broader findings and caveats from the paper: Compared with pre-sensitization or healthy control sets, expanded TCRs formed significantly more large CDR3 similarity clusters, which is consistent with antigen-driven responses. Patch test score correlated positively with the number of PT1 expanded TCRs, reaching significance at thresholds 8, 16 and 32 but not at 4. Because every patient had alopecia, a presumed autoimmune disease, the patients' immune response might differ from that of healthy individuals. DPC sensitization did not change the number of TCRs with a frequency above 1 in 1000, and there was no evidence of changes in global repertoire structure. After repeated subsampling, changes were observed in the strength of the expansion versus patch-test correlation and in the threshold at which the correlation became significant.

The time point label on this specimen signifies: patch test 1, 2 weeks after DPC sensitization. Per the publication, the treatment or condition label means: therapeutic diphenylcyclopropenone sensitization with weekly scalp DPC. Blood at each patch-test visit was drawn before the patch test was applied. Patients were considered eligible if aged 18 to 70, diagnosed with alopecia and deemed suitable for DPC therapy, and patients were excluded if pregnant. Total RNA was extracted from unfractionated whole blood that had been collected in Tempus Blood RNA tubes. This clonotype has more than one count but fewer than ten. No cognate antigen has been identified for it. It has no much larger one-base neighbor in the sample; base qualities were not kept. As encoded in the germline V gene, CDR1 is LGHNA while CDR2 is YSLEER. The CDR3 measures 18 amino acids from cysteine to phenylalanine. Just CDR3 DNA is preserved here, 54 bases in frame from base 1. V ends up 1 base short and J 1 base short, with an unmatched junction base count of 10.

The library was obtained by RACE. TCRdb records NextSeq 500 as the sequencer. Library preparation attached unique molecular identifiers to individual cDNA molecules for quantitative, reproducible TCR counting. Each blood RNA sample was used to sequence both TCR alpha and TCR beta chains. The original pipeline was this. The median number of TCRs per sample was 90,000 to 100,000, ranging from about 20,000 to 700,000. The Decombinator software suite was used to annotate the V, J and CDR3 of the TCR reads. To make PS versus PT1 abundance plots, every sample was subsampled to the same number of TCRs (28,000). Expanded TCRs were defined as absent before sensitization and observed at least eight times at the 2-week time point. TCRdb reworked the public reads: Q25 trimming with fastp, MiXCR clone assembly, productive beta chains retained. When rows share a CDR3 protein, they turn into one entry using the most common DNA and genes. The V and J calls and clone size come from TCRdb's table, not from the authors' own analysis. Here the sample has some 340,000 distinct CDR3 sequences; around 7% occur a single time. The biggest ten clones account for 7.5% to 8.5% of the sample.

The specimen comprised whole blood, sampled in connection with sensitization to the hapten diphenylcyclopropenone (DPC). The V and J segments used are TRBV4-3 and TRBJ2-3; the central 8 bases match TRBD1. This receptor was identified in a woman aged 18-29 years with alopecia areata. Some clones in this sample may be carry-over from other donors' samples. The nucleotide sequence is given as TGCGCCAGCAGCCAAGGAACAGGGGGGACTTGGGGCACAGATACGCAGTATTTT. It translates as CASSQGTGGTWGTDTQYF.